Below, one T cell receptor beta chain is given with its context. This sample stems from a study of shared T cell receptors in the human thymus. CDR3 length: 17 residues. The germline V gene has CDR1 LGHNT and CDR2 FRNRAP. V lost 2 bases to trimming and J lost 11 bases; unmatched junction nucleotides: 20. Generated by immunoSEQ multiplex PCR, the TCRdb table keeps only in-frame clones and is missing some. The data contain 700,000 or so clones, 70% to 90% of them singletons. The same sample was also used in a study of human thymus T cells. From that paper: It was healthy Finnish infants having corrective surgery for congenital heart defects who were the donors. Thymic tissue was derived from resections collected during corrective heart surgery. Both thymic and peripheral blood repertoires showed apparently biased V and J usage. Thymic TCR repertoires of unrelated people reportedly overlapped highly.

The source of this sequence is a girl under three years old with a congenital heart defect. Sequenced: thymocytes. The rearrangement links TRBV12-5 to TRBJ1-1, with TRBD1 identical over 7 bases. Written as DNA, the CDR3 is TGTGCTAGTGGTTTGCCCCCGGGGCCGGACAGGAGTGAGAGGGCTTTCTTT. It specifies CASGLPPGPDRSERAFF.